This record covers a single T cell receptor beta chain. Antigen: not known. This sample is part of a study of T-cell memory formation after mild COVID-19. Points from the study as a whole: Shrinking CD4+ clones resided mostly in CM and EM, and CD8+ ones in EMRA. Pre-infection memory contained some responding clones, which suggested that cross-reactive memory had joined.

TCRdb analysed the 5' RACE reads with MiXCR anew, one entry per CDR3 protein. This sample has under 300,000 distinct CDR3 sequences, with 8% to 9.5% found just once. Trimming took 0 bases from V and 1 from J, leaving 9 bases between them. Germline V lookup: CDR1 MNHNS, CDR2 SASEGT. This CDR3 comprises 15 residues. The gene calls are TRBV6-1 and TRBJ2-5; D gene ambiguous. The specimen sequenced was PBMCs or a T cell subset sorted from them (not recorded which). This clonotype was sampled from a man between 18 and 29 years old who had mild COVID-19 (a few samples of this study predate the infection). Cell type and time point are not known. Here the CDR3 reads CASSEALVSQETQYF. The CDR3 nucleotides read TGTGCCAGCAGTGAAGCGTTAGTATCCCAAGAGACCCAGTACTTC.